These 14 T cell receptor beta chains were sequenced from one sample in a study of regulatory T cells in long-lasting Graves disease. Time point given: newly diagnosed GD, antithyroid drugs for less than 3 months. Extracted RNA from PBMCs served as the source of the TCR library. iRepertoire HTBI primers and Arm-PCR of CDR3 regions built TCR beta libraries. One entry per CDR3 protein results from TCRdb running MiXCR on the multiplex PCR reads. The repertoire has fewer than 500,000 distinct CDR3 sequences, around 16% of them found once; the top ten carry 12%. The same data also contributed to another study, on T cells in Graves' hyperthyroidism and ophthalmopathy.

Sample: peripheral blood mononuclear cells (PBMCs), taken at new diagnosis, from a patient treated with antithyroid drugs. The receptors were gathered from a man aged 35-49 years with Graves disease.

This clonotype was seen at least ten times. The CDR3 loop reads CASSQGQQYYGYTF. CDR3 coding DNA: TGTGCCAGCAGCCAGGGACAACAATACTATGGCTACACCTTC. V gene TRBV5-5 combines with J gene TRBJ1-2; maybe TRBD1 (6 bases). There are 14 residues in the CDR3. Germline loops: CDR1 SGHKS, CDR2 YYEKEE (reference sequence). Trimming took 4 bases from V and 3 from J, leaving 13 bases between them. The full variable domain, rest sourced from reference TRBV5-5 and TRBJ1-2, is DAGVTQSPTHLIKTRGQQVTLRCSPISGHKSVSWYQQVLGQGPQFIFQYYEKEERGRGNFPDRFSARQFPNYSSELNVNALLLGDSALYLCASSQGQQYYGYTFGSGTRLTVV.

This clonotype was observed at least ten times. The chain joins TRBV7-9 to TRBJ2-2, with 8 positions matching TRBD1. The CDR3 is made up of 14 amino acids. Looked up from germline, CDR1 is SEHNR and CDR2 is FQNEAQ (reference sequence). With 7 bases clipped from V and 1 base from J, the junction kept 2 bases outside the gene matches. The CDR3 DNA reads as TGTGCCAGCAACGACAGGGGGAACACCGGGGAGCTGTTTTTT. Translating gives CASNDRGNTGELFF.

The chain carries TRBV24-1 and TRBJ2-2; 10 bases are shared with TRBD1. The ends lost 4 bases at V and 1 base at J; junction bases unmatched: 2. CDR3 length: 16 residues. Germline values: CDR1 KGHDR, CDR2 SFDVKD. CDR3 in DNA: TGTGCCACCAGTGACAGGACAGGGGGGAACACCGGGGAGCTGTTTTTT. The encoded protein is CATSDRTGGNTGELFF.

This clonotype was observed at least ten times. The chain has TRBV20-1 and TRBJ2-1; D might be TRBD1 or TRBD2, each matching 6 bases. Trimming cost V 1 base and J 5 bases, with 12 bases left between them. The CDR3 runs to 14 residues. The germline V gene encodes CDR1 DFQATT and CDR2 SNEGSKA (reference sequence). This CDR3 is CSARVWGADNEQFF. In DNA, the CDR3 is TGCAGTGCTAGAGTATGGGGGGCAGACAATGAGCAGTTCTTC.

A few counts support this clonotype. This chain links TRBV13 with TRBJ1-1; 10 bases map to TRBD1. Per the germline V gene, CDR1 is PRHDT and CDR2 is FYEKMQ (reference sequence). The V gene end was trimmed by 10 bases and the J gene end by 5 bases; junction bases not matched to a gene: 7. The CDR3 extends over 13 amino acids. CDR3 in DNA: TGTGCCACCCCGGGACAGGGGTTAACTGAAGCTTTCTTT. The encoded protein is CATPGQGLTEAFF.

This clonotype was counted ten times or more. The rearrangement links TRBV28 to TRBJ2-5; tentative D call: TRBD2 (5 bases). CDR3 length equals 15 residues. V lost 2 bases, J lost 2 bases, and 12 bases lay in between. The germline V gene has CDR1 MDHEN and CDR2 SYDVKM. The CDR3 nucleotides read TGTGCCAGCAGTTTAATCCTAGCTCTTCAAGAGACCCAGTACTTC. It codes for CASSLILALQETQYF. Combining the CDR3 with reference TRBV28 and TRBJ2-5 gives the whole variable domain DVKVTQSSRYLVKRTGEKVFLECVQDMDHENMFWYRQDPGLGLRLIYFSYDVKMKEKGDIPEGYSVSREKKERFSLILESASTNQTSMYLCASSLILALQETQYFGPGTRLLVL.

The DNA of the CDR3 is TGTGCCAGCAGCCCTAAAAGGGGGGGCAATGAGCAGTTCTTC. Its translation is CASSPKRGGNEQFF. The chain joins TRBV7-8 to TRBJ2-1; D may be TRBD2 (7 bases). CDR3 length equals 14 residues. V was clipped by 5 bases and J by 6 bases, with 14 bases between them. Germline loops: CDR1 SGHVS, CDR2 FQNEAQ. Full variable domain (rest looked up from reference TRBV7-8 and TRBJ2-1): GAGVSQSPRYKVAKRGQDVALRCDPISGHVSLFWYQQALGQGPEFLTYFQNEAQLDKSGLPSDRFFAERPEGSVSTLKIQRTQQEDSAVYLCASSPKRGGNEQFFGPGTRLTVL.

This clonotype was recorded many times. The chain couples TRBV11-1 to TRBJ2-3; the match to TRBD2 covers 14 bases. The CDR3 contains 16 residues. The J segment lost 11 bases and the V segment lost 5 bases, leaving 12 bases of the junction unmatched. The germline CDR1 and CDR2 sequences are SGHAT and FQDESV (reference sequence). For the CDR3, the DNA is TGTGCCAGCAGCGCCCAGACTAGCGGGAGGGCGATACGGCAGTATTTT. Its protein is CASSAQTSGRAIRQYF.

This chain connects TRBV7-9 to TRBJ2-3, with D possibly matching TRBD2 (6 bases). V lost 5 bases, J lost 6 bases, and 12 bases lay in between. This CDR3 comprises 13 residues. The germline CDR1 and CDR2 sequences are SEHNR and FQNEAQ (reference sequence). CDR3 nucleotide sequence: TGTGCCAGCAGCCCTAGCGTCGGGGATACGCAGTATTTT. This sequence encodes CASSPSVGDTQYF.

This clonotype was counted a few times. The chain couples TRBV20-1 to TRBJ1-1; tentative D call: TRBD1 (6 bases). V gave up 6 bases and J gave up 4 bases, with 12 bases separating them. Germline values: CDR1 DFQATT, CDR2 SNEGSKA (reference sequence). CDR3 length: 12 amino acids. For the CDR3, the DNA is TGCAGTGCCAGGGGAGTGGGCACTGAAGCTTTCTTT. It encodes CSARGVGTEAFF.

The rearrangement links TRBV2 to TRBJ2-2, with 15 bases identical to TRBD2. Germline V gene sequence: CDR1 SNHLY, CDR2 FYNNEI. The CDR3 runs to 20 residues. V trimming: 0 bases; J trimming: 3 bases; junction bases outside the gene matches: 8. CDR3 DNA sequence: TGTGCCAGCAGTGAAGCTTTGGGACTAGCGGGAGGAAGGTACACCGGGGAGCTGTTTTTT. It codes for CASSEALGLAGGRYTGELFF.

A remark on this clonotype: A much bigger clone sits one base away, suggesting this may be a read error. V usage is TRBV2 and J usage is TRBJ1-2; 8 bases align to TRBD1. Germline V lookup: CDR1 SNHLY, CDR2 FYNNEI. This CDR3 is built from 14 residues. J lost 6 bases, V lost 6 bases, and 9 bases had no gene match. CDR3 DNA: TGTGCCAGCAGCCTAAGGACAGGGCGAAATGGCTACACCTTC. Its protein product is CASSLRTGRNGYTF.

The table lists this clonotype with a few counts. This chain uses TRBV28 with TRBJ1-4; 11 bases map to TRBD1. The CDR3 totals 15 residues. CDR1 is MDHEN, CDR2 SYDVKM, per germline. With V trimmed by 4 bases and J by 8 bases, 6 bases remained unmatched. Here the CDR3 reads CASSSPGQGEEKLFF. The CDR3 DNA reads TGTGCCAGCAGTTCTCCGGGACAGGGGGAGGAAAAACTGTTTTTT.

This clonotype has ten or more counts. The chain carries TRBV11-2 and TRBJ2-1; TRBD2 is a possible D gene (6 bases). This CDR3 has 14 residues. Per germline, CDR1 SGHAT and CDR2 FQNNGV. The V and J ends lost 5 bases and 8 bases respectively, with 16 bases between them. The CDR3 loop reads CASSGILGGHEQFF. The CDR3, as DNA: TGTGCCAGCAGCGGAATATTGGGGGGACATGAGCAGTTCTTC.